The rows below give T cell receptor beta chains drawn from one sample of a study of shared clonotypes between healthy human individuals. Produced via immunoSEQ multiplex PCR; TCRdb's table is partial and in-frame only. The data contain about 600,000 clones, around 97% of them singletons. Sequenced input: naive CD4+ T cells sorted from blood. The receptors were sampled from a woman in her twenties or thirties in good health. CDR3s include the opening cysteine and the closing phenylalanine or tryptophan. Each record gives: CDR3 length, D gene, clone size, V gene, J gene, CDR3 DNA, CDR3 protein. A D gene is named only where the DNA matches it firmly. A row's size may be missing; if present it is once, few, many or a size class.

cdr3_length: 13
d_call: .
clone_size: .
v_call: TRBV5-1
j_call: TRBJ2-2
cdr3_nt: TGCGCCAGCAGCCAAGTCACGACGGCGGAGCTGTTTTTT
cdr3_aa: CASSQVTTAELFF

cdr3_length: 14
d_call: TRBD1
clone_size: .
v_call: TRBV28
j_call: TRBJ2-7
cdr3_nt: TGTGCCAGCAGATCAGACAGGGTGGCCTACGAGCAGTACTTC
cdr3_aa: CASRSDRVAYEQYF

cdr3_length: 18
d_call: .
clone_size: .
v_call: TRBV28
j_call: TRBJ2-6
cdr3_nt: TGTGCCAGCAGTTTGCAGGGGCTAAGGCCCTCTGGGGCCAACGTCCTGACTTTC
cdr3_aa: CASSLQGLRPSGANVLTF

cdr3_length: 11
d_call: .
clone_size: .
v_call: TRBV20-1
j_call: TRBJ2-1
cdr3_nt: TGCAGTGCTAGCTCAAGCCGTGAGCAGTTCTTC
cdr3_aa: CSASSSREQFF

cdr3_length: 15
d_call: TRBD1
clone_size: .
v_call: TRBV6-5
j_call: TRBJ1-5
cdr3_nt: TGTGCCAGCAGTTCCATCGGACAGGGTAATCAGCCCCAGCATTTT
cdr3_aa: CASSSIGQGNQPQHF

cdr3_length: 15
d_call: TRBD2
clone_size: .
v_call: TRBV30
j_call: TRBJ2-3
cdr3_nt: TGTGCCTGGAGTCCGACTAGCGGTAGCACAGATACGCAGTATTTT
cdr3_aa: CAWSPTSGSTDTQYF

cdr3_length: 15
d_call: .
clone_size: once
v_call: TRBV4-2
j_call: TRBJ2-2
cdr3_nt: TGTGCCAGCAGCCAGGGGTTGGAGCGCGCCGGGGAGCTGTTTTTT
cdr3_aa: CASSQGLERAGELFF

cdr3_length: 15
d_call: TRBD1
clone_size: .
v_call: TRBV5-1
j_call: TRBJ1-5
cdr3_nt: TGCGCCAGCAGCCCAGGACAGGGAGGGAATCAGCCCCAGCATTTT
cdr3_aa: CASSPGQGGNQPQHF

cdr3_length: 14
d_call: TRBD1
clone_size: .
v_call: TRBV28
j_call: TRBJ1-5
cdr3_nt: TGTGCCAGCTGCTTAACAGGGGAGAATCAGCCCCAGCATTTT
cdr3_aa: CASCLTGENQPQHF

cdr3_length: 16
d_call: .
clone_size: .
v_call: TRBV7-9
j_call: TRBJ2-1
cdr3_nt: TGTGCCAGCAGCTTCGGGTCGGTCATCTCCTACAATGAGCAGTTCTTC
cdr3_aa: CASSFGSVISYNEQFF

cdr3_length: 13
d_call: TRBD1
clone_size: .
v_call: TRBV5-1
j_call: TRBJ1-1
cdr3_nt: TGCGCCAGCAGCTTCGACAGGGGGCCTGAAGCTTTCTTT
cdr3_aa: CASSFDRGPEAFF

cdr3_length: 15
d_call: .
clone_size: .
v_call: TRBV7-9
j_call: TRBJ1-1
cdr3_nt: TGTGCCAGCAGCTTAGCGGGACATATGAACACTGAAGCTTTCTTT
cdr3_aa: CASSLAGHMNTEAFF

cdr3_length: 16
d_call: .
clone_size: .
v_call: TRBV6-1
j_call: TRBJ1-3
cdr3_nt: TGTGCCAGCAGTGGGAATACAGCACGCTCTGGAAACACCATATATTTT
cdr3_aa: CASSGNTARSGNTIYF

cdr3_length: 15
d_call: TRBD2
clone_size: .
v_call: TRBV10-3
j_call: TRBJ2-1
cdr3_nt: TGTGCCATCAGCCCGGGACTAGGAGCTTACAATGAGCAGTTCTTC
cdr3_aa: CAISPGLGAYNEQFF

cdr3_length: 13
d_call: TRBD1
clone_size: once
v_call: TRBV5-1
j_call: TRBJ2-3
cdr3_nt: TGCGCCAGCAGCTTCACAGGGGTGGATACGCAGTATTTT
cdr3_aa: CASSFTGVDTQYF

cdr3_length: 17
d_call: .
clone_size: once
v_call: TRBV9
j_call: TRBJ1-1
cdr3_nt: TGTGCCAGCAGCGTAGCCCCGACCCCGGGGTCGGACACTGAAGCTTTCTTT
cdr3_aa: CASSVAPTPGSDTEAFF

cdr3_length: 14
d_call: .
clone_size: once
v_call: TRBV28
j_call: TRBJ2-7
cdr3_nt: TGTGCCAGCAGTTTTTCGGGGGGCCGATTCGAGCAGTACTTC
cdr3_aa: CASSFSGGRFEQYF

cdr3_length: 14
d_call: .
clone_size: .
v_call: TRBV6-1
j_call: TRBJ2-3
cdr3_nt: TGTGCCAGCAGTGAAACAGGGAACGCAGATACGCAGTATTTT
cdr3_aa: CASSETGNADTQYF

cdr3_length: 14
d_call: .
clone_size: .
v_call: TRBV6-1
j_call: TRBJ2-2
cdr3_nt: TGTGCCAGCATTTTTACCAGAAGCACCGGGGAGCTGTTTTTT
cdr3_aa: CASIFTRSTGELFF

cdr3_length: 11
d_call: .
clone_size: .
v_call: TRBV19
j_call: TRBJ2-7
cdr3_nt: TGTGCCAGTGGACAGCTCTACGAGCAGTACTTC
cdr3_aa: CASGQLYEQYF

cdr3_length: 13
d_call: .
clone_size: .
v_call: TRBV7-7
j_call: TRBJ2-5
cdr3_nt: TGTGCCAGCAGCTTAGGACAACAAGAGACCCAGTACTTC
cdr3_aa: CASSLGQQETQYF

cdr3_length: 15
d_call: .
clone_size: .
v_call: TRBV28
j_call: TRBJ2-7
cdr3_nt: TGTGCCAGCAGTTTGCCCCGCAGGGAAGTCTACGAGCAGTACTTC
cdr3_aa: CASSLPRREVYEQYF

cdr3_length: 15
d_call: TRBD2
clone_size: .
v_call: TRBV13
j_call: TRBJ2-7
cdr3_nt: TGTGCCAGCAGGCATCTAGCGGGACGAACCTACGAGCAGTACTTC
cdr3_aa: CASRHLAGRTYEQYF

cdr3_length: 13
d_call: TRBD1
clone_size: .
v_call: TRBV6-1
j_call: TRBJ1-2
cdr3_nt: TGTGCCAGCAGTGAGGACAGGGTTCTTGGCTACACCTTC
cdr3_aa: CASSEDRVLGYTF

cdr3_length: 13
d_call: .
clone_size: .
v_call: TRBV5-1
j_call: TRBJ2-3
cdr3_nt: TGCGCCAGCAGCTTGCAGGGTTCAGATACGCAGTATTTT
cdr3_aa: CASSLQGSDTQYF

cdr3_length: 15
d_call: TRBD1
clone_size: .
v_call: TRBV19
j_call: TRBJ2-7
cdr3_nt: TGTGCCAGTAGTAGACCGGGACAGGGGGCATTTGGGCAGTACTTC
cdr3_aa: CASSRPGQGAFGQYF

cdr3_length: 19
d_call: TRBD2
clone_size: .
v_call: TRBV9
j_call: TRBJ2-1
cdr3_nt: TGTGCCAGCAGCGAGGGGACTAGCGGGAGGCAGAGCTCCTACAATGAGCAGTTCTTC
cdr3_aa: CASSEGTSGRQSSYNEQFF

cdr3_length: 12
d_call: .
clone_size: .
v_call: TRBV28
j_call: TRBJ1-1
cdr3_nt: TGTGCCAGCAGTTTAGATGGGGCTGAAGCTTTCTTT
cdr3_aa: CASSLDGAEAFF

cdr3_length: 14
d_call: .
clone_size: .
v_call: TRBV9
j_call: TRBJ2-7
cdr3_nt: TGTGCCAGCAGCGTAGAGTCGTCAACCTACGAGCAGTACTTC
cdr3_aa: CASSVESSTYEQYF

cdr3_length: 15
d_call: .
clone_size: .
v_call: TRBV19
j_call: TRBJ1-1
cdr3_nt: TGTGCCAGTAGTATAGATGAGGGGGTAGGAACTGAAGCTTTCTTT
cdr3_aa: CASSIDEGVGTEAFF

cdr3_length: 16
d_call: .
clone_size: .
v_call: TRBV11-3
j_call: TRBJ2-2
cdr3_nt: TGTGCCAGCAGCTTAGAATCGACCGGGAACACCGGGGAGCTGTTTTTT
cdr3_aa: CASSLESTGNTGELFF

cdr3_length: 15
d_call: TRBD1
clone_size: .
v_call: TRBV5-1
j_call: TRBJ2-7
cdr3_nt: TGCGCCAGCAGCTTTTTGGGGACAGGGCCCTACGAGCAGTACTTC
cdr3_aa: CASSFLGTGPYEQYF

cdr3_length: 15
d_call: TRBD2
clone_size: .
v_call: TRBV30
j_call: TRBJ2-1
cdr3_nt: TGTGCCTGGAGTGTACGACTAGCGGGAGGCAATGAGCAGTTCTTC
cdr3_aa: CAWSVRLAGGNEQFF

cdr3_length: 14
d_call: .
clone_size: .
v_call: TRBV5-1
j_call: TRBJ1-1
cdr3_nt: TGCGCCAGCAGCGGCACACGTATGAACACTGAAGCTTTCTTT
cdr3_aa: CASSGTRMNTEAFF

cdr3_length: 19
d_call: TRBD2
clone_size: .
v_call: TRBV4-2
j_call: TRBJ2-1
cdr3_nt: TGTGCCAGCAGCCAAGATCCACTGCGGACTAGCGGATCCTACAATGAGCAGTTCTTC
cdr3_aa: CASSQDPLRTSGSYNEQFF

cdr3_length: 20
d_call: .
clone_size: .
v_call: TRBV4-1
j_call: TRBJ1-4
cdr3_nt: TGCGCCAGCAGCCGTGCGACAGGACAAAAGCGATCGTCAACTAATGAAAAACTGTTTTTT
cdr3_aa: CASSRATGQKRSSTNEKLFF

cdr3_length: 15
d_call: .
clone_size: .
v_call: TRBV5-1
j_call: TRBJ1-6
cdr3_nt: TGCGCCAGCAGCTCCCGGGCCAGAAATAATTCACCCCTCCACTTT
cdr3_aa: CASSSRARNNSPLHF

cdr3_length: 14
d_call: TRBD1
clone_size: .
v_call: TRBV7-6
j_call: TRBJ1-5
cdr3_nt: TGTGCCAGCAGCATGGGACAGGGTTATCAGCCCCAGCATTTT
cdr3_aa: CASSMGQGYQPQHF

cdr3_length: 13
d_call: .
clone_size: .
v_call: TRBV2
j_call: TRBJ1-2
cdr3_nt: TGTGCCAGCAGTGTGGGGGATGAAGGGGGCTACACCTTC
cdr3_aa: CASSVGDEGGYTF

cdr3_length: 16
d_call: TRBD2
clone_size: .
v_call: TRBV5-6
j_call: TRBJ2-3
cdr3_nt: TGTGCCAGCAGCTTGCCCGGGACTAGCGGGAGTGTTACGCAGTATTTT
cdr3_aa: CASSLPGTSGSVTQYF

cdr3_length: 13
d_call: .
clone_size: .
v_call: TRBV7-9
j_call: TRBJ1-2
cdr3_nt: TGTGCCACCTCGGCCGGGGGTCGGTATGGCTACACCTTC
cdr3_aa: CATSAGGRYGYTF

cdr3_length: 14
d_call: TRBD2
clone_size: .
v_call: TRBV19
j_call: TRBJ2-7
cdr3_nt: TGTGCCAGTAGTGGGACTAGCGGACCCTACGAGCAGTACTTC
cdr3_aa: CASSGTSGPYEQYF

cdr3_length: 13
d_call: .
clone_size: .
v_call: TRBV6-6
j_call: TRBJ2-1
cdr3_nt: TGTGCCAGCAGTTCAGGGGTCTACAATGAGCAGTTCTTC
cdr3_aa: CASSSGVYNEQFF

cdr3_length: 14
d_call: .
clone_size: .
v_call: TRBV28
j_call: TRBJ1-4
cdr3_nt: TGTGCCAGCAGTCTCACCCCGGCCCAGGGCAAACTGTTTTTT
cdr3_aa: CASSLTPAQGKLFF

cdr3_length: 16
d_call: TRBD2
clone_size: once
v_call: TRBV5-5
j_call: TRBJ2-5
cdr3_nt: TGTGCCAGCAGCTTGGTCTCAGGACTAGCGGGAGAGACCCAGTACTTC
cdr3_aa: CASSLVSGLAGETQYF

cdr3_length: 13
d_call: .
clone_size: .
v_call: TRBV4-1
j_call: TRBJ1-5
cdr3_nt: TGCGCCAGCAGCCAGCTACACGGGGAAGCCCAGCATTTT
cdr3_aa: CASSQLHGEAQHF

cdr3_length: 13
d_call: .
clone_size: .
v_call: TRBV6-6
j_call: TRBJ1-1
cdr3_nt: TGTGCCAGCAGTTTTTCAGCCAACACTGAAGCTTTCTTT
cdr3_aa: CASSFSANTEAFF

cdr3_length: 16
d_call: TRBD1
clone_size: .
v_call: TRBV27
j_call: TRBJ1-2
cdr3_nt: TGTGCCAGCAGTTTCAGGGGGCTCGGCATAGGGTATGGCTACACCTTC
cdr3_aa: CASSFRGLGIGYGYTF

cdr3_length: 14
d_call: TRBD2
clone_size: .
v_call: TRBV30
j_call: TRBJ2-2
cdr3_nt: TGTGCCTGGACCAGCGGGAGTGTCACCGGGGAGCTGTTTTTT
cdr3_aa: CAWTSGSVTGELFF

cdr3_length: 13
d_call: TRBD1
clone_size: .
v_call: TRBV11-3
j_call: TRBJ1-1
cdr3_nt: TGTGCCAGCAGCTTGGGACAGCACACTGAAGCTTTCTTT
cdr3_aa: CASSLGQHTEAFF

cdr3_length: 16
d_call: TRBD1
clone_size: once
v_call: TRBV18
j_call: TRBJ2-7
cdr3_nt: TGTGCCAGCTCACCACCGTCAGGACAGGGGACCTACGAGCAGTACTTC
cdr3_aa: CASSPPSGQGTYEQYF